Listed here are 17 T cell receptor beta chains from one sample, sequenced in a study of blood T cell repertoires in COVID-19. Data came from immunoSEQ multiplex PCR; TCRdb stores just in-frame clones and leaves some out. The repertoire holds about 140,000 clones, with about three quarters as singletons. The sample consisted of peripheral blood. Receptors were obtained from an elderly woman with active or convalescent COVID-19.

The chain employs TRBV5-1 and TRBJ2-1; D gene ambiguous. The CDR3 length is 13 residues. Germline V gene sequence: CDR1 SGHRS, CDR2 YFSETQ. Trimming took off 6 bases at V and 8 bases at J, with 15 bases between the two ends. The CDR3 spells CASTSGVNDEQFF. The CDR3 nucleotides read TGCGCCAGCACCTCCGGAGTGAATGATGAGCAGTTCTTC.

The gene calls are TRBV2 and TRBJ1-5; D unresolved. V lost 2 bases to trimming and J lost 6 bases, with 14 bases between them. This CDR3 has 15 amino acids. Germline-derived CDR1 and CDR2 are SNHLY and FYNNEI. CDR3 nucleotides: TGTGCCAGCAGTGAAAGGTCCTTGGGCAGTCAGCCCCAGCATTTT. It encodes CASSERSLGSQPQHF.

The gene calls are TRBV5-1 and TRBJ1-2; TRBD1 matches 9 bases. Germline V CDR1 and CDR2: SGHRS, YFSETQ. V shed 4 bases and J 9 bases; nucleotides not matched to a gene: 10. The CDR3 runs 14 residues. The CDR3 nucleotides read TGCGCCAGCAGCCCGGGACAGGGTGGAGTCAGCTACACCTTC. It is translated as CASSPGQGGVSYTF.

The V and J genes are TRBV7-6 and TRBJ1-1; D uncertain. V was clipped by 1 base and J by 1 base, with 7 bases between them. The CDR3 totals 14 residues. CDR1 and CDR2 (germline): SGHVS, FNYEAQ. CDR3 in amino acids: CASSLGRGNTEAFF. The CDR3 nucleotides are TGTGCCAGCAGCTTAGGTCGAGGGAACACTGAAGCTTTCTTT.

The chain joins TRBV12-3 or TRBV12-4 to TRBJ1-2; D is unresolved. V was trimmed by 3 bases and J by 4 bases, leaving 9 bases between them. This CDR3 has 13 amino acids. The CDR3 sequence is CASSFGGGYGYTF. CDR3 bases: TGTGCCAGCAGTTTTGGAGGTGGCTATGGCTACACCTTC.

The chain joins TRBV15 to TRBJ2-7; 14 bases fit TRBD2. The CDR3 extends over 19 amino acids. Germline-derived CDR1 and CDR2 are LNHNV and YYDKDF (reference sequence). V lost 0 bases to trimming and J lost 0 bases; unmatched junction nucleotides: 7. The CDR3 DNA reads as TGTGCCACCAGCAGAGATTGGGGGACTAGCGGGGGTTACTCCTACGAGCAGTACTTC. Translated, it gives CATSRDWGTSGGYSYEQYF.

The chain combines TRBV5-1 with TRBJ2-2; 7 nucleotides agree with TRBD1. Germline V gene sequence: CDR1 SGHRS, CDR2 YFSETQ. The CDR3 runs 14 residues. V shed 4 bases, J shed 3 bases, and the junction held 3 bases outside the gene matches. CDR3 DNA sequence: TGCGCCAGCAGCCCGGGACAGTACACCGGGGAGCTGTTTTTT. Its protein product is CASSPGQYTGELFF.

This clone was detected a few times. This chain uses TRBV18 with TRBJ1-5; D possibly corresponds to TRBD1 (6 bases). This CDR3 comprises 16 residues. V lost 1 base and J lost 2, with 12 bases in between. Per the germline V gene, CDR1 is KGHSH and CDR2 is LQKENI. CDR3 loop: CASSPLGGRGNQPQHF. The CDR3 coding sequence is TGTGCCAGCTCACCACTCGGGGGGCGAGGCAATCAGCCCCAGCATTTT.

The chain recombines TRBV30 with TRBJ1-6, with a weak D call TRBD1 (5 bases). Looked up from germline, CDR1 is GTSNPN and CDR2 is SVGIG (reference sequence). V shed 0 bases and J shed 9 bases, with 15 bases lying between them. The CDR3 length is 15 residues. CDR3 DNA sequence: TGTGCCTGGAGTGTACCCGGGGGGTGGGGTTCACCCCTCCACTTT. Its translation is CAWSVPGGWGSPLHF. Filled out from reference TRBV30 and TRBJ1-6, the complete variable domain reads SQTIHQWPATLVQPVGSPLSLECTVEGTSNPNLYWYRQAAGRGLQLLFYSVGIGQISSEVPQNLSASRPQDRQFILSSKKLLLSDSGFYLCAWSVPGGWGSPLHFGNGTRLTVT.

The J gene is TRBJ2-1, the V gene TRBV7-2, with 8 bases that match TRBD1. CDR1 SGHTA and CDR2 FQGNSA come from the germline V gene. The V segment lost 3 bases and the J segment 14 bases; nucleotides outside the gene matches: 6. This CDR3 has 12 residues. CDR3 region: CASSFSGQGKFF. For the CDR3, the DNA is TGTGCCAGCAGCTTCTCTGGACAGGGTAAGTTCTTC. The complete variable domain, with remaining parts taken from reference TRBV7-2 and TRBJ2-1, reads GAGVSQSPSNKVTEKGKDVELRCDPISGHTALYWYRQSLGQGLEFLIYFQGNSAPDKSGLPSDRFSAERTGGSVSTLTIQRTQQEDSAVYLCASSFSGQGKFFGPGTRLTVL.

The chain has TRBV12-3 or TRBV12-4 and TRBJ1-3; no firm D call. The CDR3 loop spans 13 amino acids. The ends were cut back, 6 bases at V and 0 bases at J, with 6 bases in the middle. The CDR3 region has the DNA TGTGCCAGCAGAACAACCTCTGGAAACACCATATATTTT. Protein: CASRTTSGNTIYF.

This clone was counted a few times. The chain has TRBV5-1 and TRBJ1-1; TRBD1 matches at 7 bases. The CDR3 loop spans 13 amino acids. The germline V gene encodes CDR1 SGHRS and CDR2 YFSETQ. Trimming cost V 1 base and J 6 bases; bases outside gene matches: 3. CDR3 coding DNA: TGCGCCAGCAGCTTGTCGACAGGGTCTGAAGCTTTCTTT. Its protein product is CASSLSTGSEAFF.

The chain uses TRBV7-6 and TRBJ1-1; no clear D. The V end was cut by 5 bases, the J end by 1 base, with 11 bases between. Germline V lookup: CDR1 SGHVS, CDR2 FNYEAQ. There are 14 residues in the CDR3. The CDR3 region has the DNA TGTGCCAGCAGCCCACAGTTCGGGAACACTGAAGCTTTCTTT. As protein: CASSPQFGNTEAFF.

J is TRBJ1-4 and V is TRBV5-6; TRBD1 aligns across 7 bases. V lost 0 bases, J lost 5 bases, and 4 bases stayed unmatched. Germline CDR1 is SGHDT and CDR2 is YYEEEE. CDR3 length: 15 residues. DNA of the CDR3: TGTGCCAGCAGCTTGGCGGGACAGCTAAATGAAAAACTGTTTTTT. It specifies CASSLAGQLNEKLFF.

There are a few counts of this clone. V usage is TRBV6-6 and J usage is TRBJ1-3; TRBD1 is a possible D gene (5 bases). Trimming cost V 0 bases and J 2 bases, with 8 bases left between them. The CDR3 spans 15 residues. The germline gives CDR1 MNHNY, CDR2 SVGAGI (reference sequence). CDR3 residues: CASSYSTGTGNTIYF. In DNA, the CDR3 is TGTGCCAGCAGTTACTCTACAGGTACTGGAAACACCATATATTTT.

This sequence joins TRBV11-2 and TRBJ2-2, with D maybe TRBD2 (6 bases). This CDR3 has 16 amino acids. Germline values: CDR1 SGHAT, CDR2 FQNNGV. The V end lost 2 bases, the J end lost 2 bases, and 12 bases lay between the germline ends. CDR3 DNA: TGTGCCAGCAGCTTAAGTTTTAGCGGAAACACCGGGGAGCTGTTTTTT. As protein: CASSLSFSGNTGELFF.

There are a few counts of this clone. This sequence joins TRBV7-9 and TRBJ1-5; D unresolved. From germline, CDR1 is SEHNR and CDR2 FQNEAQ (reference sequence). Trimming removed 5 bases from V and 6 bases from J, with 14 bases in between. This CDR3 is built from 14 residues. The CDR3 sequence is CASSQPTAGQPQHF. CDR3 nucleotide sequence: TGTGCCAGCAGCCAACCTACGGCGGGTCAGCCCCAGCATTTT.